This T cell receptor beta chain comes out of a study of cytomegalovirus exposure and HLA in healthy donors. Whole-study findings and limits: When the data were analyzed later, several of the most significant clusters appeared to be linked to common viral pathogens. A likely sequencing artifact accounted for one observed cluster of highly shared sequence variants.

This CDR3 region has 14 residues. Germline CDR1 is SGDLS and CDR2 is YYNGEE. Losses at the gene ends were 4 bases for V and 5 bases for J; bases not matched to a gene: 4. Remarks on this clone: Its cognate antigen is unknown.

The study ran its PCR with 60 Vbeta and 13 Jbeta primers. The method was immunoSEQ multiplex PCR; TCRdb's version includes in-frame clones alone and lacks a portion of them. The data contain 180,000 or so clones, about four fifths of them singletons. The source material was PBMCs. The sequence was collected from a female donor in good health and CMV-seronegative. The chain uses TRBV9 and TRBJ1-1, with TRBD1 identical over 11 bases. The CDR3 nucleotides read TGTGCCAGCAGCCCGGGACAGGGGGGAACTGAAGCTTTCTTT. Translating gives CASSPGQGGTEAFF.